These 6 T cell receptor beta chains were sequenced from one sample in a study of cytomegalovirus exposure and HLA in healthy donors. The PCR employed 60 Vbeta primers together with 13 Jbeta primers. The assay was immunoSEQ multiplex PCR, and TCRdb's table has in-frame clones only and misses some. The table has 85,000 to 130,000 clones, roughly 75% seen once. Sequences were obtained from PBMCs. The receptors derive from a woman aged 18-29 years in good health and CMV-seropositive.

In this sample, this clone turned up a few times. This CDR3 reads CASSWTGYGTEAFF. The CDR3 DNA sequence: TGTGCCAGCAGTTGGACGGGGTATGGCACTGAAGCTTTCTTT. V gene TRBV28 combines with J gene TRBJ1-1, with D uncertain. Trimming took 4 bases from V and 4 from J, leaving 13 bases between them. CDR1 MDHEN and CDR2 SYDVKM come from the germline V gene. The CDR3 covers 14 residues.

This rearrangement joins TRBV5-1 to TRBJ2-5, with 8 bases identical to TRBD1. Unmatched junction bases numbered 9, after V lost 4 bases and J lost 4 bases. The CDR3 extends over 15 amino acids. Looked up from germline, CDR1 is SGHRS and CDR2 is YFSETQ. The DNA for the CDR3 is TGCGCCAGCAGCCAGAGGACAGGGCTAACAGAGACCCAGTACTTC. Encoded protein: CASSQRTGLTETQYF.

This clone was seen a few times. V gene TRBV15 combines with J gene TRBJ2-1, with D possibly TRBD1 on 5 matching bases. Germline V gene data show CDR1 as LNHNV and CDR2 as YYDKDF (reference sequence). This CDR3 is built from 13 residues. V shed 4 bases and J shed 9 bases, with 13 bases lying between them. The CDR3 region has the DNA TGTGCCACCAGCAACTCCAGGGTGAGTGAGCAGTTCTTC. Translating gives CATSNSRVSEQFF.

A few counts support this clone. CDR3: CASSLDRGRGQPQHF. The CDR3 coding sequence is TGTGCCAGCAGCTTGGACAGGGGGCGCGGTCAGCCCCAGCATTTT. This chain uses TRBV5-4 with TRBJ1-5; 9 bases are shared with TRBD1. The length of the CDR3 is 15 residues. The trim removed 0 bases at V and 6 bases at J, leaving 4 bases unmatched. Germline CDR1 and CDR2: SGHNT and YYREEE (reference sequence).

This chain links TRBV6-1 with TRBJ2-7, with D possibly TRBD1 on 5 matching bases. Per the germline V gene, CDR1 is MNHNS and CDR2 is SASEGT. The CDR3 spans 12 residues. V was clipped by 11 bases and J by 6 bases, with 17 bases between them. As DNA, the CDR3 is TGTGCCGGGGCGCTAGGGATAAGCGAGCAGTACTTC. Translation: CAGALGISEQYF.

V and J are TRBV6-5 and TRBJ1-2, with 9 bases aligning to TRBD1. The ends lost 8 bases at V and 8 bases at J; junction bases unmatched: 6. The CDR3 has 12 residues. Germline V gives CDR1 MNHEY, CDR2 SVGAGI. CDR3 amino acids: CASRATGGGYTF. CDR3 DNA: TGTGCCAGCCGGGCCACAGGGGGCGGCTACACCTTC.